The 20 T cell receptor beta chains presented below share a single source sample, sequenced in a study of blood T cell repertoires in COVID-19. TCRdb's table, derived via immunoSEQ multiplex PCR, lists solely in-frame clones and lacks some. Of about 140,000 clones listed, 79% are singletons. Source material: peripheral blood. These receptors originate from a man in his sixties with acute or convalescent COVID-19.

The rearrangement links TRBV3-1 (or the pseudogene TRBV3-2) to TRBJ2-1; possible D gene TRBD1, 6 bases. Trimming stripped 2 bases from V and 15 bases from J, with 14 bases between. Germline CDR1 reads LGHDT; CDR2 reads YNNKEL (reference sequence). CDR3 length equals 12 residues. The CDR3 reads CASSQRGLDTFF. The CDR3 DNA reads TGTGCCAGCAGCCAAAGGGGGTTGGATACGTTCTTC.

This chain connects TRBV3-1 (or the pseudogene TRBV3-2) to TRBJ1-5; tentative D call: TRBD1 (5 bases). V lost 0 bases to trimming and J lost 11 bases, with 11 bases between them. Germline lookup yields CDR1 LGHDT and CDR2 YNNKEL (reference sequence). CDR3 length: 13 residues. In DNA, the CDR3 is TGTGCCAGCAGCCAAGATGGTAAGGGGACCCAGCATTTT. Translation gives CASSQDGKGTQHF.

The J gene is TRBJ1-5, the V gene TRBV6-2 or TRBV6-3; D may be TRBD1 (6 bases). Per the germline V gene, CDR1 is MNHEY and CDR2 is SVGEGT. CDR3 length: 18 residues. Trimming pared 3 bases from V and 4 bases from J, leaving 22 bases between. The CDR3 spells CASSYSSKQGHSNQPQHF. DNA for the CDR3: TGTGCCAGCAGTTATTCTTCTAAACAGGGCCATTCTAATCAGCCCCAGCATTTT.

V is TRBV5-1 and J is TRBJ1-2; D is unresolved. This CDR3 is built from 13 residues. Germline lookup yields CDR1 SGHRS and CDR2 YFSETQ. V was pared by 4 bases and J by 6 bases, with 13 bases between. CDR3 sequence reads: CASSLFTGNGYTF. In nucleotides, the CDR3 is TGCGCCAGCAGCCTCTTTACGGGTAATGGCTACACCTTC.

The chain recombines TRBV12-3 or TRBV12-4 with TRBJ1-1, with D maybe TRBD1 (6 bases). CDR3 size: 13 residues. V lost 5 bases, J lost 5 bases, and 12 bases lay in between. In DNA form, the CDR3 reads TGTGCCAGCAGTCAGGGGAGTAGGACTGAAGCTTTCTTT. Its translation is CASSQGSRTEAFF.

The chain recombines TRBV19 with TRBJ2-7; 9 bases match TRBD1. The CDR3 runs to 13 residues. V was pared by 5 bases and J by 6 bases, with 5 bases of the junction left unmatched. Germline lookup yields CDR1 LNHDA and CDR2 SQIVND (reference sequence). The CDR3 bases are TGTGCCAGTAGTGGACAGGGGCGAACCGAGCAGTACTTC. Encoded protein: CASSGQGRTEQYF.

The chain employs TRBV7-3 and TRBJ2-6; TRBD2 matches at 8 bases. The CDR3 sequence is 19 residues long. The V and J ends lost 5 bases and 0 bases, in that order; junction bases with no gene match: 12. The germline CDR1 and CDR2 sequences are SGHTA and FQGTGA. For the CDR3, the DNA is TGTGCCAGCAGCGCCACCGGGGGGGCGAGGGGCTCTGGGGCCAACGTCCTGACTTTC. It yields the protein CASSATGGARGSGANVLTF.

The chain is built from TRBV7-9 and TRBJ1-3, with TRBD1 matching 8 bases. The germline CDR1 and CDR2 sequences are SEHNR and FQNEAQ (reference sequence). With 5 bases clipped from V and 4 bases from J, the junction kept 4 bases outside the gene matches. This CDR3 is built from 14 residues. DNA for the CDR3: TGTGCCAGCAGCCGGACAGGGCAGGGAAACACCATATATTTT. Translating it yields CASSRTGQGNTIYF.

This clone appeared a single time. A junction end diverges from the germline sequence, so it may reflect a read error. The CDR3 protein is CASSGRQGRRGNQPQHF. CDR3 DNA: TGTGCTAGCAGCGGGCGACAGGGGAGAAGGGGCAATCAGCCCCAGCATTTT. This rearrangement joins TRBV7-7 to TRBJ1-5; 8 positions agree with TRBD1. CDR3 length equals 17 residues. CDR1 is SSHAT, CDR2 FNYEAQ, per germline (reference sequence).

The V and J genes are TRBV6-5 and TRBJ2-1; possibly TRBD2 for D (5 bases). Germline V lookup: CDR1 MNHEY, CDR2 SVGAGI. The V and J ends lost 0 bases and 5 bases respectively, with 11 bases between them. This CDR3 is built from 15 residues. CDR3 amino acids: CASSYSVWENNEQFF. The CDR3 DNA follows: TGTGCCAGCAGTTACTCCGTTTGGGAGAACAATGAGCAGTTCTTC.

The gene calls are TRBV28 and TRBJ1-4; 12 positions match TRBD1. Germline CDR1 MDHEN, CDR2 SYDVKM. There are 15 residues in the CDR3. The junction had 8 bases not matched to a gene; V was cut back by 5 bases and J by 10 bases. CDR3 protein: CASSLRDRGRGKLFF. CDR3 coding DNA: TGTGCCAGCAGTCTCCGGGACAGGGGGCGCGGAAAACTGTTTTTT.

The chain joins TRBV28 to TRBJ1-4; D gene uncertain. V lost 2 bases and J lost 10, with 11 bases in between. This CDR3 is 13 amino acids long. Germline loops: CDR1 MDHEN, CDR2 SYDVKM. The CDR3 spells CASSLTDSGKLFF. The CDR3 DNA reads TGTGCCAGCAGTTTAACGGATAGCGGAAAACTGTTTTTT.

V and J are TRBV28 and TRBJ2-7; 10 bases are shared with TRBD1. Germline V gene sequence: CDR1 MDHEN, CDR2 SYDVKM. CDR3 length equals 14 residues. V shed 4 bases, J shed 3 bases, and the junction held 3 bases outside the gene matches. CDR3 bases: TGTGCCAGCAGTTGGACAGGGGGGAACTACGAGCAGTACTTC. Translated, it gives CASSWTGGNYEQYF. The full variable domain, rest sourced from reference TRBV28 and TRBJ2-7, is DVKVTQSSRYLVKRTGEKVFLECVQDMDHENMFWYRQDPGLGLRLIYFSYDVKMKEKGDIPEGYSVSREKKERFSLILESASTNQTSMYLCASSWTGGNYEQYFGPGTRLTVT.

The rearrangement links TRBV25-1 to TRBJ2-2, with D perhaps TRBD2 (5 bases). Germline CDR1 is MGHDK and CDR2 is SYGVNS. V was pared by 2 bases and J by 2 bases, with 15 bases between. This CDR3 contains 17 residues. This CDR3 reads CASSELIVGGNTGELFF. The CDR3 DNA sequence: TGTGCCAGCAGTGAACTTATTGTAGGAGGAAACACCGGGGAGCTGTTTTTT.

The chain combines TRBV6-2 or TRBV6-3 with TRBJ2-1; 15 bases are a match to TRBD2. Trimming took 4 bases from V and 7 from J; bases not matched to a gene: 11. Looked up from germline, CDR1 is MNHEY and CDR2 is SVGEGT. The length of the CDR3 is 18 residues. The CDR3 DNA follows: TGTGCCAGCAGTTCGCGGCGGACTAGCGGGAGGGCCCTGAATGAGCAGTTCTTC. Its translation: CASSSRRTSGRALNEQFF.

This chain uses TRBV5-8 with TRBJ1-5; perhaps TRBD1 as D (5 bases). With 3 bases removed from V and 1 base from J, the gap between germline ends came to 11 bases. The V gene's germline CDR1 is SGHTS and CDR2 YDEGEE. The CDR3 spans 15 residues. Written as DNA, the CDR3 is TGTGCCAGCAGCTCCGGACAAATAAGCAATCAGCCCCAGCATTTT. This codes for CASSSGQISNQPQHF.

CDR3: CASSHSGTGNEKLFF. The CDR3 DNA is TGTGCCAGCAGCCATTCCGGGACAGGGAATGAAAAACTGTTTTTT. This rearrangement joins TRBV2 to TRBJ1-4; 9 bases match TRBD1. Looked up from germline, CDR1 is SNHLY and CDR2 is FYNNEI. V shed 6 bases and J 5 bases; nucleotides not matched to a gene: 7. This CDR3 is built from 15 residues.

This rearrangement joins TRBV28 to TRBJ1-5, with D possibly matching TRBD1 (5 bases). This CDR3 contains 14 residues. Deletions cut 4 bases from V and 5 bases from J, with 12 bases between. Germline values: CDR1 MDHEN, CDR2 SYDVKM. The CDR3 sequence is CASSSNRQHQPQHF. The CDR3 DNA reads TGTGCCAGCAGTTCCAACAGGCAACATCAGCCCCAGCATTTT. The full variable domain, its missing parts supplied by reference TRBV28 and TRBJ1-5, is DVKVTQSSRYLVKRTGEKVFLECVQDMDHENMFWYRQDPGLGLRLIYFSYDVKMKEKGDIPEGYSVSREKKERFSLILESASTNQTSMYLCASSSNRQHQPQHFGDGTRLSIL.

Only one count was recorded for this clone. The rearrangement joins TRBV24-1 to TRBJ2-6, with no clear D. The germline V and J ends were trimmed by 5 bases and 0 bases, with 7 bases remaining between them. CDR3 size: 15 residues. From germline, CDR1 is KGHDR and CDR2 SFDVKD. For the CDR3, the DNA is TGTGCCACCAGTGGGGCCAACTCTGGGGCCAACGTCCTGACTTTC. This encodes CATSGANSGANVLTF.

This clone was seen just once. The gene calls are TRBV15 and TRBJ2-1; D might be TRBD2 (5 bases). The V end was cut by 3 bases, the J end by 6 bases, with 12 bases between. The CDR3 is 14 residues long. Germline-derived CDR1 and CDR2 are LNHNV and YYDKDF (reference sequence). The CDR3 loop reads CATSRGEDGNEQFF. The CDR3 nucleotides read TGTGCCACCAGCAGGGGAGAGGATGGCAATGAGCAGTTCTTC.